These 30 T cell receptor beta chains were all obtained from the same sample, sequenced in a study of T cells of healthy individuals. MiXCR, applied by TCRdb to the 5' RACE reads, yields one record per CDR3 protein. This table holds 60,000 to 75,000 distinct CDR3 sequences, 15% to 20% found once. All receptors come from a human donor in good health.

Of note for this clonotype: One end of the junction does not line up with germline, which may come from a read error. The V and J genes are TRBV6-4 and TRBJ2-3; D may be TRBD1 or TRBD2 (5 bases each). The germline V gene has CDR1 MRHNA and CDR2 SNTAGT. The CDR3 length is 15 residues. The CDR3 sequence: CACSDGAGTTDTQYF. The DNA for the CDR3 is TGTGCCTGCAGTGATGGGGCAGGGACCACAGATACGCAGTATTTT.

The chain uses TRBV14 and TRBJ1-3, with D maybe TRBD1 (5 bases). CDR3 length: 15 amino acids. V lost 4 bases and J lost 0, with 10 bases in between. Germline CDR1 and CDR2: SGHDN and FVKESK. The CDR3 DNA reads as TGTGCCAGCAGCCCCTTGGGACTCTCTGGAAACACCATATATTTT. It yields the protein CASSPLGLSGNTIYF.

This clonotype was counted many times. The chain links TRBV25-1 to TRBJ2-2, with 10 bases identical to TRBD2. CDR3 length: 13 residues. Per germline, CDR1 MGHDK and CDR2 SYGVNS. The V segment lost 8 bases and the J segment 8 bases; nucleotides outside the gene matches: 5. As DNA, the CDR3 is TGTGCCAGCCGGCTAGCGGGAGCTGGGGAGCTGTTTTTT. It translates to CASRLAGAGELFF.

This clonotype appeared a few times. The rearrangement links TRBV20-1 to TRBJ2-7; 8 bases map to TRBD2. With 0 bases clipped from V and 4 bases from J, the junction kept 11 bases outside the gene matches. The germline CDR1 and CDR2 sequences are DFQATT and SNEGSKA (reference sequence). The CDR3 runs to 16 residues. In DNA, the CDR3 is TGCAGTGCTAGAGATCGTTTCGGGAGGGCCACGTACGAGCAGTACTTC. Protein sequence: CSARDRFGRATYEQYF.

This sequence joins TRBV19 and TRBJ2-1; D gene uncertain. The CDR3 is 16 amino acids. Deletions cut 7 bases from V and 0 bases from J, with 16 bases between. Germline CDR1 is LNHDA and CDR2 is SQIVND (reference sequence). The CDR3 reads CASTPPLWSSYNEQFF. CDR3 coding DNA: TGTGCCAGTACCCCCCCTCTCTGGAGCTCCTACAATGAGCAGTTCTTC.

This chain joins TRBV4-1 and TRBJ1-5; D ambiguous. Per the germline V gene, CDR1 is MGHRA and CDR2 is YSYEKL. CDR3 length equals 14 residues. V shed 4 bases and J shed 8 bases, with 15 bases lying between them. CDR3 sequence: CASSLYLRSEPQHF. The DNA of the CDR3 is TGCGCCAGCAGCCTATACTTAAGATCAGAGCCCCAGCATTTT.

This clonotype was counted only a few times. One base away lies a much larger clone, so this may be a sequencing read error. The genes are TRBV6-6 and TRBJ1-2; 7 nucleotides line up with TRBD1. The CDR3 sequence is 16 residues long. Per the germline V gene, CDR1 is MNHNY and CDR2 is SVGAGI (reference sequence). The CDR3: CASSYPRQGLDYGYNF. The CDR3 bases are TGTGCCAGCAGTTACCCGAGACAGGGCCTCGACTATGGCTACAACTTC.

This clonotype occurred many times. The chain is built from TRBV4-1 and TRBJ2-2; D may be TRBD2 (6 bases). From germline, CDR1 is MGHRA and CDR2 YSYEKL. There are 15 residues in the CDR3. The germline V and J ends were trimmed by 4 bases and 2 bases, with 11 bases remaining between them. This CDR3 is CASSRRRVNTGELFF. DNA of the CDR3: TGCGCCAGCAGCCGCCGGAGGGTAAACACCGGGGAGCTGTTTTTT.

A few counts support this clonotype. The chain joins TRBV7-9 to TRBJ2-7, with 7 bases that match TRBD2. The CDR3 length is 14 residues. Germline V gene sequence: CDR1 SEHNR, CDR2 FQNEAQ (reference sequence). The V gene end was trimmed by 1 base and the J gene end by 3 bases; junction bases not matched to a gene: 3. The CDR3 sequence is CASSLVAGNYEQYF. The CDR3 DNA reads TGTGCCAGCAGCTTAGTAGCGGGCAACTACGAGCAGTACTTC.

The DNA for the CDR3 is TGTGCCAGTAGTCAGGGGACCACTGAAGCTTTCTTT. Translation gives CASSQGTTEAFF. The chain carries TRBV19 and TRBJ1-1; D might be TRBD1 (6 bases). This CDR3 contains 12 residues. CDR1 and CDR2 (germline): LNHDA, SQIVND (reference sequence). Trimming took off 5 bases at V and 4 bases at J, with 8 bases between the two ends.

This clonotype was seen a few times. The chain carries TRBV10-3 and TRBJ1-1, with 8 bases fitting TRBD1. Germline assignment: CDR1 ENHRY and CDR2 SYGVKD. V trimming: 7 bases; J trimming: 2 bases; junction bases outside the gene matches: 6. The CDR3 loop spans 14 amino acids. The CDR3 is CAITTDRANTEAFF. In DNA, the CDR3 is TGTGCCATCACCACGGACAGGGCTAACACTGAAGCTTTCTTT.

This clonotype was detected many times. The V call is TRBV6-2 or TRBV6-3, the J call TRBJ2-1; 10 positions agree with TRBD2. The V gene end was trimmed by 1 base and the J gene end by 7 bases; junction bases not matched to a gene: 4. There are 15 residues in the CDR3. Germline CDR1 and CDR2: MNHEY and SVGEGT. For the CDR3, the DNA is TGTGCCAGCAGTTACTTAGCGGGAGGATTAAATGAGCAGTTCTTC. It specifies CASSYLAGGLNEQFF.

V is TRBV15 and J is TRBJ2-5; 7 bases fit TRBD1. This CDR3 is 15 amino acids long. J gave up 5 bases and V 3 bases, and 9 bases lay outside the gene matches. CDR1 and CDR2 (germline): LNHNV, YYDKDF (reference sequence). The CDR3 is CATSSPGTGVETQYF. The CDR3, as DNA: TGTGCCACCAGCAGCCCAGGTACAGGGGTGGAGACCCAGTACTTC.

This clonotype was seen a handful of times. The V and J genes are TRBV7-2 and TRBJ2-7, with D maybe TRBD2 (6 bases). V lost 5 bases, J lost 5 bases, and 19 bases lay in between. This CDR3 spans 15 amino acids. Per germline, CDR1 SGHTA and CDR2 FQGNSA. The CDR3 protein is CASSALRGYRNEQYF. The CDR3 bases are TGTGCCAGCAGCGCCTTGCGGGGCTATAGGAACGAGCAGTACTTC.

This clonotype was detected only a few times. This sequence joins TRBV20-1 and TRBJ2-3; TRBD2 aligns across 7 bases. This CDR3 region has 13 residues. V trimming: 2 bases; J trimming: 8 bases; junction bases outside the gene matches: 7. Germline loops: CDR1 DFQATT, CDR2 SNEGSKA (reference sequence). CDR3 sequence reads: CSARTGGRGTQYF. CDR3 DNA: TGCAGTGCTAGAACGGGGGGAAGAGGTACGCAGTATTTT.

The J gene is TRBJ2-3, the V gene TRBV5-1, with 15 bases identical to TRBD2. After removal of 0 bases from V and 10 bases from J, the junction contained 9 bases not matched to a gene. Germline V CDR1 and CDR2: SGHRS, YFSETQ. CDR3 length: 17 amino acids. The CDR3 DNA reads as TGCGCCAGCAGCTTGGAACGGACTAGCGGGAGGGTTAGTTCGCAGTATTTT. Translation: CASSLERTSGRVSSQYF. The complete variable domain, with remaining parts taken from reference TRBV5-1 and TRBJ2-3, reads KAGVTQTPRYLIKTRGQQVTLSCSPISGHRSVSWYQQTPGQGLQFLFEYFSETQRNKGNFPGRFSGRQFSNSRSEMNVSTLELGDSALYLCASSLERTSGRVSSQYFGPGTRLTVL.

The chain uses TRBV6-5 and TRBJ2-4, with D maybe TRBD2 (6 bases). The CDR3 covers 16 residues. Germline values: CDR1 MNHEY, CDR2 SVGAGI. V was clipped by 7 bases and J by 0 bases, with 16 bases between them. CDR3 nucleotides: TGTGCCAGCAACACAATTAGCGGTATAGCCAAAAACATTCAGTACTTC. Its translation is CASNTISGIAKNIQYF.

This chain connects TRBV7-9 to TRBJ1-6, with a weak D call TRBD1 (5 bases). V was pared by 5 bases and J by 7 bases, with 12 bases between. Germline lookup yields CDR1 SEHNR and CDR2 FQNEAQ (reference sequence). The CDR3 consists of 14 residues. The CDR3 region is CASSTRGANSPLHF. The CDR3 DNA reads TGTGCCAGCAGCACGAGGGGCGCGAATTCACCCCTCCACTTT. Supplemented by reference TRBV7-9 and TRBJ1-6, the full variable domain reads DTGVSQNPRHKITKRGQNVTFRCDPISEHNRLYWYRQTLGQGPEFLTYFQNEAQLEKSRLLSDRFSAERPKGSFSTLEIQRTEQGDSAMYLCASSTRGANSPLHFGNGTRLTVT.

This clonotype has more than one count but fewer than ten. This rearrangement joins TRBV7-3 to TRBJ2-2, with D hard to call. The CDR3 length is 13 residues. V gave up 0 bases and J gave up 2 bases, with 1 base separating them. CDR1 is SGHTA and CDR2 is FQGTGA in the germline V gene. The CDR3 DNA is TGTGCCAGCAGCTTAACCAACACCGGGGAGCTGTTTTTT. The encoded protein is CASSLTNTGELFF. Full variable domain (rest looked up from reference TRBV7-3 and TRBJ2-2): GAGVSQTPSNKVTEKGKYVELRCDPISGHTALYWYRQSLGQGPEFLIYFQGTGAADDSGLPNDRFFAVRPEGSVSTLKIQRTERGDSAVYLCASSLTNTGELFFGEGSRLTVL.

This clonotype has a handful of counts. For the CDR3, the DNA is TGTGCCAGCAGCTTAACCGGGGGGCCTACCTACGAGCAGTACTTC. Encoded protein: CASSLTGGPTYEQYF. The V call is TRBV7-3, the J call TRBJ2-7, with D perhaps TRBD2 (7 bases). The CDR3 is 15 residues long. With 0 bases removed from V and 2 bases from J, the gap between germline ends came to 11 bases. Per the germline V gene, CDR1 is SGHTA and CDR2 is FQGTGA.

This clonotype appeared many times. The V and J genes are TRBV11-2 and TRBJ2-7, with 7 bases lining up with TRBD1. The CDR3 has 20 residues. Germline CDR1 SGHAT, CDR2 FQNNGV. V lost 2 bases to trimming and J lost 1 base; unmatched junction nucleotides: 20. The CDR3 sequence is CASSLKLVRWTGHFSYEQYF. For the CDR3, the DNA is TGTGCCAGCAGCTTAAAGTTAGTCCGGTGGACAGGACATTTTTCCTACGAGCAGTACTTC.

The chain joins TRBV5-1 to TRBJ2-7, with D possibly TRBD2 on 6 matching bases. This CDR3 contains 15 residues. The V end lost 4 bases, the J end lost 0 bases, and 14 bases lay between the germline ends. Germline CDR1 and CDR2: SGHRS and YFSETQ. The CDR3 nucleotides read TGCGCCAGCAGCCGTCGGGGGAAAAGCTCCTACGAGCAGTACTTC. Its protein is CASSRRGKSSYEQYF.

The chain uses TRBV28 and TRBJ2-1; 7 bases align to TRBD2. CDR1 is MDHEN, CDR2 SYDVKM, per germline. This CDR3 has 14 residues. Trimming took 2 bases from V and 11 from J; bases not matched to a gene: 9. CDR3 region: CASSLGLAVRKQFF. CDR3 coding DNA: TGTGCCAGCAGTTTAGGTCTAGCGGTCCGAAAGCAGTTCTTC.

This clonotype has at least ten counts. The rearrangement joins TRBV10-1 to TRBJ2-2; perhaps D is TRBD1 or TRBD2 (5 bases each). Trimming removed 8 bases from V and 2 bases from J, with 9 bases in between. There are 13 residues in the CDR3. In germline, CDR1 is WNHNN, CDR2 SYGVQD (reference sequence). DNA of the CDR3: TGCGCCAGCGGGGACCCTAACACCGGGGAGCTGTTTTTT. Its translation is CASGDPNTGELFF.

This clonotype was observed a handful of times. This rearrangement joins TRBV19 to TRBJ2-7, with 11 bases fitting TRBD2. This CDR3 is built from 14 residues. Germline values: CDR1 LNHDA, CDR2 SQIVND (reference sequence). The ends lost 6 bases at V and 3 bases at J; junction bases unmatched: 4. In DNA, the CDR3 is TGTGCCAGTAGCCGACTAGCGGGGAACTACGAGCAGTACTTC. Amino acid sequence: CASSRLAGNYEQYF.

This clonotype has only a few counts. The chain recombines TRBV20-1 with TRBJ1-1, with a possible D match to TRBD1 (5 bases). The CDR3 is 13 amino acids. Germline CDR1 reads DFQATT; CDR2 reads SNEGSKA (reference sequence). Trimming removed 5 bases at V and 0 bases at J, with 10 bases between. CDR3 nucleotides: TGCAGTGCTCAGGGAAGCATGAACACTGAAGCTTTCTTT. Translation gives CSAQGSMNTEAFF.

This clonotype was seen a single time. This chain links TRBV20-1 with TRBJ2-1, with 7 bases lining up with TRBD2. Losses at the gene ends were 4 bases for V and 5 bases for J; bases not matched to a gene: 8. The CDR3 consists of 14 residues. The germline V gene has CDR1 DFQATT and CDR2 SNEGSKA (reference sequence). CDR3 protein: CSAIPRRENNEQFF. The CDR3 DNA follows: TGCAGTGCTATCCCGAGGCGGGAGAACAATGAGCAGTTCTTC.

Only a few counts were recorded for this clonotype. This chain connects TRBV24-1 to TRBJ2-1; D is ambiguous. The CDR3 runs to 12 residues. Deletions cut 1 base from V and 9 bases from J, with 6 bases between. Germline V gene lookup returns CDR1 KGHDR and CDR2 SFDVKD. CDR3: CATSDFAGEQFF. CDR3 nucleotides: TGTGCCACCAGTGATTTTGCCGGTGAGCAGTTCTTC.

CDR3 in amino acids: CASSLGQNRVMGYGYTF. In DNA form, the CDR3 reads TGTGCCAGCAGCTTAGGGCAAAACAGGGTGATGGGCTATGGCTACACCTTC. V is TRBV7-9 and J is TRBJ1-2; D might be TRBD1 (6 bases). The CDR3 length is 17 residues. The ends were cut back, 1 base at V and 4 bases at J, with 19 bases in the middle. CDR1 is SEHNR and CDR2 is FQNEAQ in the germline V gene (reference sequence).

The CDR3 reads CASSPPGQGEAFF. Written as DNA, the CDR3 is TGTGCCAGCAGCCCACCCGGACAGGGTGAAGCTTTCTTT. J is TRBJ1-1 and V is TRBV11-2, with 8 bases matching TRBD1. Germline V gives CDR1 SGHAT, CDR2 FQNNGV. With 5 bases clipped from V and 7 bases from J, the junction kept 6 bases outside the gene matches. This CDR3 has 13 residues.